These T cell receptor beta chains were read from a single sample in a study of T cells in Graves' hyperthyroidism and ophthalmopathy. Each CDR3 protein gets one entry after TCRdb re-called the multiplex PCR reads with MiXCR. The sample has 640,000 or so distinct CDR3 sequences; 12% to 15% are singletons. Input material: blood. The source is a woman aged 18-30 years with Graves' ophthalmopathy. Both conserved end residues are part of each CDR3. The D gene is left open where the match is weak. Expanded clones are given a class, and other clones once, few, many or no size at all.

>-|-|TRBJ2-7|TRBV18
CASSPPTWNEQYF
TGTGCCAGCTCACCCCCTACTTGGAACGAGCAGTACTTC
>few|-|TRBJ1-4|TRBV19
CASTKATNEKLFF
TGTGCCAGTACCAAAGCAACTAATGAAAAACTGTTTTTT
>many|-|TRBJ1-1|TRBV13
CASSLEGPGSMNTEAFF
TGTGCCAGCAGCTTAGAGGGACCAGGGAGCATGAACACTGAAGCTTTCTTT
>many|TRBD2|TRBJ2-1|TRBV3-1
CASSQVAGAPYNEQFF
TGTGCCAGCAGCCAAGTAGCGGGAGCCCCCTACAATGAGCAGTTCTTC
>many|-|TRBJ1-4|TRBV20-1
CSARDGTYNEKLFF
TGCAGTGCTAGAGACGGGACCTATAATGAAAAACTGTTTTTT
>-|-|TRBJ1-2|TRBV5-8
CASSLAGIYGYTF
TGTGCCAGCAGCTTGGCCGGGATCTATGGCTACACCTTC
>many|-|TRBJ1-5|TRBV30
CAWGRVGNQPQHF
TGTGCCTGGGGCCGGGTCGGCAATCAGCCCCAGCATTTT
>-|TRBD1|TRBJ2-7|TRBV7-3
CASSPRDRRQGVYEQYF
TGTGCCAGCAGCCCACGCGATAGGAGACAGGGAGTCTACGAGCAGTACTTC
>many|TRBD1|TRBJ2-7|TRBV29-1
CSVRTGKTYEQYF
TGCAGCGTGAGGACAGGGAAAACCTACGAGCAGTACTTC
>-|-|TRBJ2-7|TRBV6-5
CASSYSSGLSYEQYF
TGTGCCAGCAGTTACTCCAGCGGTCTCTCCTACGAGCAGTACTTC
>-|TRBD1|TRBJ1-6|TRBV27
CASSTTGGFYNSPLHF
TGTGCCAGCAGTACGACAGGGGGCTTCTATAATTCACCCCTCCACTTT
>-|TRBD1|TRBJ2-3|TRBV2
CASRYGQGRTDTQYF
TGTGCCAGCAGATACGGACAGGGCCGCACAGATACGCAGTATTTT
>-|TRBD2|TRBJ2-1|TRBV19
CASALAGLDNEQFF
TGTGCCAGCGCTTTAGCGGGGCTCGACAATGAGCAGTTCTTC
>few|-|TRBJ1-6|TRBV2
CASSGSHPNSPLHF
TGTGCCAGCAGTGGTTCACACCCCAATTCACCCCTCCACTTT
>few|-|TRBJ2-3|TRBV4-3
CASSQSTGSGTDTQYF
TGCGCCAGCAGCCAATCTACAGGGAGTGGCACAGATACGCAGTATTTT
>-|-|TRBJ2-7|TRBV7-9
CASSFPRGAGGYEQYF
TGTGCCAGCAGCTTTCCCCGCGGGGCAGGGGGCTACGAGCAGTACTTC
>few|TRBD2|TRBJ2-3|TRBV7-2
CASSLWGGEDTQYF
TGTGCCAGCAGCTTATGGGGGGGTGAGGATACGCAGTATTTT
>many|TRBD1|TRBJ2-7|TRBV12-3/TRBV12-4
CASSFLGQGAWEQYF
TGTGCCAGCAGTTTTTTGGGACAGGGGGCATGGGAGCAGTACTTC
>-|-|TRBJ2-3|TRBV20-1
CSARDGAGSTDTQYF
TGCAGTGCTAGAGATGGGGCGGGGAGCACAGATACGCAGTATTTT
>few|-|TRBJ1-4|TRBV18
CASSPKQANEKLFF
TGTGCCAGCTCACCTAAGCAGGCTAATGAAAAACTGTTTTTT
>many|TRBD2|TRBJ2-3|TRBV5-1
CASSRKRAGGRADTQYF
TGCGCCAGCAGCAGGAAGAGGGCGGGAGGAAGAGCAGATACGCAGTATTTT
>-|TRBD2|TRBJ2-1|TRBV10-1
CASRQLAGGPSSYNEQFF
TGCGCCAGCAGGCAACTAGCGGGAGGGCCTAGCTCCTACAATGAGCAGTTCTTC
>once|-|TRBJ2-7|TRBV4-2
CASSQGVLREQYF
TGTGCCAGCAGCCAAGGAGTACTGCGGGAGCAGTACTTC
>few|-|TRBJ2-7|TRBV6-1
CASSRDTYEQYF
TGTGCCAGCAGTCGCGACACCTACGAGCAGTACTTC
>many|TRBD1|TRBJ1-4|TRBV10-3
CAITEGQNEKLFF
TGTGCCATCACCGAGGGACAGAATGAAAAACTGTTTTTT
>many|-|TRBJ1-2|TRBV27
CASRPAAGDGYTF
TGTGCCAGCCGGCCGGCGGCCGGTGATGGCTACACCTTC
>few|-|TRBJ1-6|TRBV5-6
CASSHARVTNSPLHF
TGTGCCAGCAGCCACGCCCGGGTGACAAATTCACCCCTCCACTTT
>-|-|TRBJ1-5|TRBV27
CASSLNGAGYQPQHF
TGTGCCAGCAGTTTAAATGGGGCAGGGTATCAGCCCCAGCATTTT
>many|TRBD2|TRBJ2-3|TRBV7-3
CASSGGTSGSSTDTQYF
TGTGCCAGCAGCGGAGGGACTAGCGGGAGTAGCACAGATACGCAGTATTTT
>many|-|TRBJ2-2|TRBV7-6
CASSLAFRVTENTGELFF
TGTGCCAGCAGCTTAGCGTTCAGGGTCACGGAGAACACCGGGGAGCTGTTTTTT
>many|-|TRBJ1-3|TRBV11-2
CASSLDLGGSGNTIYF
TGTGCCAGCAGCTTAGATCTGGGGGGCTCTGGAAACACCATATATTTT
>-|TRBD2|TRBJ2-5|TRBV4-2
CASSDPLAGDGETQYF
TGTGCCAGCAGCGATCCACTAGCGGGAGACGGAGAGACCCAGTACTTC
>few|-|TRBJ1-5|TRBV19
CASSITDSNQPQHF
TGTGCCAGTAGTATTACTGATAGCAATCAGCCCCAGCATTTT
>-|-|TRBJ1-1|TRBV19
CASSIISGQGMNTEAFF
TGTGCCAGTAGTATCATTTCAGGGCAGGGGATGAACACTGAAGCTTTCTTT
>many|-|TRBJ2-1|TRBV20-1
CSASPLEGLHNEQFF
TGCAGTGCCTCCCCGCTAGAGGGTCTTCACAATGAGCAGTTCTTC
>-|TRBD2|TRBJ2-2|TRBV12-5
CASGFVLAGKSGELFF
TGTGCTAGTGGTTTTGTACTAGCGGGGAAGTCCGGGGAGCTGTTTTTT
>-|TRBD2|TRBJ2-1|TRBV11-2
CASSRQGRRGSSYNEQFF
TGTGCCAGCAGCCGCCAGGGACGGCGGGGGAGCTCCTACAATGAGCAGTTCTTC